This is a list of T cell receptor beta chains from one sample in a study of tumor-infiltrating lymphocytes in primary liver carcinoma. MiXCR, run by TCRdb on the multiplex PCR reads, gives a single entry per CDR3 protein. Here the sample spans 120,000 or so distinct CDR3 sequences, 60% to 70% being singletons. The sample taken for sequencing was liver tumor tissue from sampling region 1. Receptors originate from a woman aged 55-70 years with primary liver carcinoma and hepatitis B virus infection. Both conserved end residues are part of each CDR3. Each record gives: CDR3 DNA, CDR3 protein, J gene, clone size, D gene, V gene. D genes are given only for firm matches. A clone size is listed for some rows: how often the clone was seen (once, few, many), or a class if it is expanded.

TGTGCCAGCAGTGAAACCCCGGGATTCCAGTATTTT | CASSETPGFQYF | TRBJ2-3 | - | - | TRBV2
TGCGCCAGCAGTGACCAACAGGGGGCTAGGTCTGAAGCTTTCTTT | CASSDQQGARSEAFF | TRBJ1-1 | many | TRBD1 | TRBV10-2
TGTGCCAGCAGTTTAGGGATGGGTGGCTACACCTTC | CASSLGMGGYTF | TRBJ1-2 | - | - | TRBV28
TGTGCCAGCAGTTACGACAGGGGACCTGGAAACGCCATATATTTT | CASSYDRGPGNAIYF | TRBJ1-3 | - | TRBD1 | TRBV11-2
TGTGCCAGCAGTTACGCCAAAGGACAGGGGAACACTGAAGCTTTCTTT | CASSYAKGQGNTEAFF | TRBJ1-1 | many | TRBD1 | TRBV6-6
TGCAGTGCTAGAGATCCGGATAGCAGTCTTCGGCAAGAGACCCAGTACTTC | CSARDPDSSLRQETQYF | TRBJ2-5 | - | - | TRBV20-1
TGTGTCAGCAGTTACTCGGGGGACAGGGAAGAGACCCAGTACTTC | CVSSYSGDREETQYF | TRBJ2-5 | - | TRBD1 | TRBV6-5
TGTGCCAGCAGCTTGCCTGGGGATTCCGGCCGCTCCTACAATGAGCAGTTCTTC | CASSLPGDSGRSYNEQFF | TRBJ2-1 | - | - | TRBV7-3
TGTGGCAGCAGCACCCGGACTGGGCTGGGGGCGGACACCGGGGAGCTGTTTTTT | CGSSTRTGLGADTGELFF | TRBJ2-2 | - | - | TRBV7-8
TGTGCCATTTACAGGGGCGCCGGGGAGCAGTTCTTC | CAIYRGAGEQFF | TRBJ2-1 | once | TRBD1 | TRBV7-9
TGTGCCAGCAACTTAGATAGGACTGGGGTACTGTTTTTT | CASNLDRTGVLFF | TRBJ2-2 | - | - | TRBV11-2
TGTGCCAGCAGCTGGCGGACGGCGTACCAAGAGACCCAGTACTTC | CASSWRTAYQETQYF | TRBJ2-5 | few | - | TRBV7-9
TGTGCCAGCAGTTTTCTGACAACCGGGACTAGCGGGAGAGGTGGTGAGCAGTTCTTC | CASSFLTTGTSGRGGEQFF | TRBJ2-1 | - | TRBD2 | TRBV28
TGTGCCAGCAGCCTCGTCGGAGGGCCTGGAGATACGCAGTATTTT | CASSLVGGPGDTQYF | TRBJ2-3 | - | - | TRBV11-3
TGCAGCGTTGAAGGGGGGGGGTCGAGAGCACAAGATACGCAGTATTTT | CSVEGGGSRAQDTQYF | TRBJ2-3 | many | TRBD2 | TRBV29-1
TGTGCCAGCAGTTTTCGGAGAGGGACCGGGGAGCAGTTTTTT | CASSFRRGTGEQFF | TRBJ2-2 | - | - | TRBV28
TGTGCCAGTAGTATAGATCCCCCCGACCGGGGGATCATTACCCAGCATTTT | CASSIDPPDRGIITQHF | TRBJ1-5 | - | - | TRBV19
TGCGCAAGCAGTGTACAGGGCAACACTGAAGCTTTCTTT | CASSVQGNTEAFF | TRBJ1-1 | - | - | TRBV10-1
TGTGCCAGCAGTTGGGACAGGGGCGGCGTTCAGTACTTC | CASSWDRGGVQYF | TRBJ2-4 | - | TRBD1 | TRBV28
TGCAGCGTCACGGGACTAGCGGGGGGCACAGATACGCAGTATTTT | CSVTGLAGGTDTQYF | TRBJ2-3 | many | TRBD2 | TRBV29-1
TGTGCCAGCAGTGATGACGGGACAGGGCAAGAGGCCCAGTACTTC | CASSDDGTGQEAQYF | TRBJ2-5 | once | TRBD1 | TRBV12-3/TRBV12-4
TGTGCCAGCAGGAGGGGATTACAGAATTCACACCACCACTTT | CASRRGLQNSHHHF | TRBJ1-6 | - | - | TRBV11-2
TGTGCCAGCAGCTTAAGAGGTAGCGGACTATACAATGAGCAGTTCTTC | CASSLRGSGLYNEQFF | TRBJ2-1 | - | - | TRBV7-3
TGTGCCCTAAGACAGGGAGTTTTCTATGGCTACACCTTC | CALRQGVFYGYTF | TRBJ1-2 | many | TRBD1 | TRBV10-3
TGCGCCATCAGCCTGTCGACAAGGAACCTTAACACTGAAGCTTTCTTT | CAISLSTRNLNTEAFF | TRBJ1-1 | - | - | TRBV5-1
TGTGCCAGCAGTCTCCTAGGGACAGGCGCTTTCTTT | CASSLLGTGAFF | TRBJ1-1 | few | TRBD1 | TRBV28
TGTGCCATCAGTGAGTCTCAGCGTTCGCAGTATTTT | CAISESQRSQYF | TRBJ2-3 | many | - | TRBV10-3
TGTGCCAGCAGTGAGGAGTCGGGACATCCCACAGATACGCAGTATTTT | CASSEESGHPTDTQYF | TRBJ2-3 | - | - | TRBV6-4
TGTGCCAGCTCACCCGACGGGGGCCTGTACGAGCAGTACTTC | CASSPDGGLYEQYF | TRBJ2-7 | - | - | TRBV18
TGTGCCAGCAGCTCAGTGTCCAATGAGCAGTTCTTC | CASSSVSNEQFF | TRBJ2-1 | - | - | TRBV11-3
TGTGCCAGCAGCTTAACAGAGACCTTCACAGATACGCAGTATTTT | CASSLTETFTDTQYF | TRBJ2-3 | - | - | TRBV11-3
TGTGCCAGCAGCACCGGCCCTAGCGCGGTCTATGAGCAGTTCTTC | CASSTGPSAVYEQFF | TRBJ2-1 | few | - | TRBV7-8
TGTGCCAGCAGCCCCTACTTCCCTCGGGATGGCTCCTACGCGCAGTACTTC | CASSPYFPRDGSYAQYF | TRBJ2-7 | - | - | TRBV11-2
TGTGCCAGCAGCCTTTTTGACAGGGGGATCGCTGAAGCTTTCTTT | CASSLFDRGIAEAFF | TRBJ1-1 | many | TRBD1 | TRBV11-1
TGCAGTGCTAGAGGACCGACTAACTATGGCTACACCTTC | CSARGPTNYGYTF | TRBJ1-2 | few | - | TRBV20-1
TGTTCCAGCGAGACAGGGAGCTACAATGAGCAGTTCTTT | CSSETGSYNEQFF | TRBJ2-1 | - | TRBD1 | TRBV11-2
TGCAGCGTTACAGGGTTTGGGGAGACCCAGTACTTC | CSVTGFGETQYF | TRBJ2-5 | many | - | TRBV29-1
TGTGCCAGCAGTTTATTGGGGACTCAGCAGTTCTTC | CASSLLGTQQFF | TRBJ2-1 | - | - | TRBV28
TGTGCCAGCAGCCAAAACTCAGGGGAAGCAGATACACAGTATTTT | CASSQNSGEADTQYF | TRBJ2-3 | - | - | TRBV11-2
TGTGCCAGCAGATCCTCGGGACTGCGATTGACTGAAGCTTTCTTT | CASRSSGLRLTEAFF | TRBJ1-1 | - | - | TRBV6-2/TRBV6-3
TGTGCCAGCAGCGCCATTAGCGGCCAGGAGACCCAGTACTTC | CASSAISGQETQYF | TRBJ2-5 | - | - | TRBV11-3
TGTGCTTGCAGTTTAGAGATGGGCGGGGAGCTGGTTTTT | CACSLEMGGELVF | TRBJ2-2 | - | - | TRBV12-3/TRBV12-4
TGTGCCAGCAGCTTATTCCCCCGGACAGGTATGAACACTGAAGCTTTCTTT | CASSLFPRTGMNTEAFF | TRBJ1-1 | medium-sized | TRBD1 | TRBV11-2
TGCGCCAGCAGCTCAGCGGGGGGGGCCAATGAGCAGTTCTTC | CASSSAGGANEQFF | TRBJ2-1 | many | TRBD2 | TRBV5-1
TGTGCCAGCAGTACCCCACGGACGGCGAAAGAAGAGACCCAGTACTTC | CASSTPRTAKEETQYF | TRBJ2-5 | - | - | TRBV28
TGTGCCAGTTCCGGGACAGGGGGGCAAGAGACCCAGTACTTC | CASSGTGGQETQYF | TRBJ2-5 | many | TRBD1 | TRBV6-6
TGCGCCAGCAGCCAAGTTTGGGACAGGGGATTCACAGATACGCAGTATTTT | CASSQVWDRGFTDTQYF | TRBJ2-3 | many | TRBD1 | TRBV4-1
TGTGCCAGCAGCTTACAACTAACGACGAAAGAGACCCAGTACTTC | CASSLQLTTKETQYF | TRBJ2-5 | once | - | TRBV11-1
TGTGCCAGCAGTTTAGGCCCCCAGGGCGGGAATGAGCAGTTCTTC | CASSLGPQGGNEQFF | TRBJ2-1 | many | - | TRBV12-3/TRBV12-4
TGTGCCAGCAGCCAAGGGGGACTGGTCGGAGGTACGCAGTATTTT | CASSQGGLVGGTQYF | TRBJ2-3 | - | - | TRBV4-2
TGTGCCAGCATCTCGGGATTAGCGGGACCAGATACGAAGTATTTT | CASISGLAGPDTKYF | TRBJ2-3 | once | TRBD2 | TRBV11-2
TGTGCCAGCTCAAGGGTGGGGGAGACCCAGTACTTC | CASSRVGETQYF | TRBJ2-5 | many | - | TRBV6-6
TGCGCCAGCAGCTCGGACAGGGGGCGCGGCTACACCTTC | CASSSDRGRGYTF | TRBJ1-2 | few | TRBD1 | TRBV5-1
TGTGCGAGCAGCTTGCGGGGTGGGAGCATTGAAGCTTTCTTT | CASSLRGGSIEAFF | TRBJ1-1 | - | - | TRBV7-8
TGTACCAGCAGGCTCCAAGGGACCTCCCGTGGCACTGAAGCTTTCTTT | CTSRLQGTSRGTEAFF | TRBJ1-1 | - | - | TRBV7-8
TGCAGCGTTGAGAGACAGGGTGAATTCCTTCAGTACTTC | CSVERQGEFLQYF | TRBJ2-4 | many | TRBD1 | TRBV29-1
TGTGCCATCAGTGAGGGACTAGCGGGAAGCACAGATACGCAGTATTTT | CAISEGLAGSTDTQYF | TRBJ2-3 | - | TRBD2 | TRBV10-3